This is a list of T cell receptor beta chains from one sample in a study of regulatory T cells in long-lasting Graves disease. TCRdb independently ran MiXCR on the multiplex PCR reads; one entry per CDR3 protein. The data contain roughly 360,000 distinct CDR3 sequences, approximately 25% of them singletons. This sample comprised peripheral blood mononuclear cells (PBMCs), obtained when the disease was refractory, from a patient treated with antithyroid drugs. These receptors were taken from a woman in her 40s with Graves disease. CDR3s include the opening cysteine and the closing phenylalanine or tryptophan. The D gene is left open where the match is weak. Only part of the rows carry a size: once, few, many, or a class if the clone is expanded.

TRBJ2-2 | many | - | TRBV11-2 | CASSLGLGSYTGELFF | TGTGCCAGCAGCTTAGGGCTCGGCAGCTACACCGGGGAGCTGTTTTTT
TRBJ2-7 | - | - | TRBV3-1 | CATDRFIGEQYF | TGTGCCACCGACAGGTTCATTGGCGAGCAGTACTTC
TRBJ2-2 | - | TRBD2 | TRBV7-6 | CASIRVGAGAYTGELFF | TGTGCCAGCATTCGAGTGGGAGCGGGAGCGTACACCGGGGAGCTGTTTTTT
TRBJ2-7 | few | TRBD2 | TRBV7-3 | CASSLVAGAEQYF | TGTGCCAGCAGCTTAGTAGCGGGAGCCGAGCAGTACTTC
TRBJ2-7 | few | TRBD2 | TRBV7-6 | CASSLAMGTSGYYEQYF | TGTGCCAGCAGCTTAGCGATGGGGACTAGCGGGTACTACGAGCAGTACTTC
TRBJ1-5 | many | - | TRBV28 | CASSLRVGNQPQHF | TGTGCCAGCAGTTTACGAGTTGGCAATCAGCCCCAGCATTTT
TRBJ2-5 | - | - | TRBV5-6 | CASSLTGQRVTQYF | TGTGCCAGCAGCTTGACAGGACAGAGAGTAACCCAGTACTTC
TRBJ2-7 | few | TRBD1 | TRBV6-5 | CASSWTGGYEQYF | TGTGCCAGCAGTTGGACAGGGGGCTACGAGCAGTACTTC
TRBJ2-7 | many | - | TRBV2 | CAFRQAIYEQYF | TGTGCCTTCAGGCAGGCGATCTACGAGCAGTACTTC
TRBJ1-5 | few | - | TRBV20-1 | CSARESGVNYDPQHF | TGCAGTGCTAGAGAGAGTGGAGTCAATTATGATCCCCAGCATTTT
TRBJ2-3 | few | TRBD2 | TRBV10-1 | CASSDLTSGGTDTQYF | TGCGCCAGCAGTGATTTAACTAGCGGCGGCACAGATACGCAGTATTTT
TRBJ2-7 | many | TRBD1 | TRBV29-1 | CSVSTKSGTANYEQYF | TGCAGCGTCTCTACAAAGTCCGGGACAGCCAACTACGAGCAGTACTTC
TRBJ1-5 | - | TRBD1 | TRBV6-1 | CASIRDSGPNQPQHF | TGTGCCAGCATCCGGGACAGTGGACCGAATCAGCCCCAGCATTTT
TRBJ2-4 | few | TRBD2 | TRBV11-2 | CASSFNSGSSLNIQYF | TGTGCCAGCAGCTTCAATAGCGGGAGTAGTTTGAACATTCAGTACTTC
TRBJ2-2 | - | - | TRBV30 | CAWSSKATGELFF | TGTGCCTGGAGTAGTAAGGCCACCGGGGAGCTGTTTTTT
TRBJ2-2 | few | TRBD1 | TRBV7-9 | CASSPDRGNTGELFF | TGTGCCAGCAGCCCCGACAGGGGGAACACCGGGGAGCTGTTTTTT
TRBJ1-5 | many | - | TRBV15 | CATSRDRASYSNQPQHF | TGTGCCACCAGCAGAGATAGAGCAAGCTATAGCAATCAGCCCCAGCATTTT
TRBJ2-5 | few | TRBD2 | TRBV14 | CASSQFGLAGELETQYF | TGCGCCAGCAGCCAATTCGGACTAGCGGGAGAATTGGAGACCCAGTACTTC
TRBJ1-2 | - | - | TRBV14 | CASSPSYRGGYTF | TGTGCCAGCAGCCCCTCGTATCGGGGCGGCTACACCTTC
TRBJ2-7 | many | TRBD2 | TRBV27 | CASSPREGGVYEQYF | TGTGCCAGCAGTCCCCGGGAGGGTGGTGTGTACGAGCAGTACTTC
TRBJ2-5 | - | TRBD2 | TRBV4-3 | CASSQDGPGLAGVLQETQYF | TGCGCCAGCAGCCAAGATGGTCCGGGACTAGCGGGTGTGCTCCAAGAGACCCAGTACTTC
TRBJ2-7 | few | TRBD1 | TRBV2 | CASRPGQGFHEQYF | TGTGCCAGCAGACCGGGACAGGGGTTTCACGAGCAGTACTTC
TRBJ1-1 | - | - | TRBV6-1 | CASRVFMNTEAFF | TGTGCCAGCAGAGTTTTTATGAACACTGAAGCTTTCTTT
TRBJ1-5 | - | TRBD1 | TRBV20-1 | CSARPIKGQDPQPQHF | TGCAGTGCTAGACCAATCAAGGGACAGGACCCTCAGCCCCAGCATTTT
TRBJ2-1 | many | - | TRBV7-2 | CASSLNPQRQYNEQFF | TGTGCCAGCAGCTTAAACCCCCAGCGCCAATACAATGAGCAGTTCTTC
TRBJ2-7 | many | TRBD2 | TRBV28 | CASNTRGWPSGRRVYEQYF | TGTGCCAGCAACACCCGGGGGTGGCCTAGCGGGAGGAGGGTCTACGAGCAGTACTTC